Here is one T cell receptor (beta chain) with its context. This clonotype was seen only a few times. Its antigen is still unknown. Base quality data are lacking; no much larger clone is found one base away. The data derive from a study (dated by TCRdb to about 2016). Library generation was performed with RT-PCR. The instrument given in TCRdb is Illumina MiSeq. TCRdb reran the public reads through fastp at Q25 and MiXCR, keeping productive beta chains. For every CDR3 protein sequence, its rows merge into one entry that carries the most common genes and DNA. The sample records fewer than 800,000 distinct CDR3 sequences, 14% of which are singletons. The ten top clones hold 3% to 4.5% of the sample. The germline V gene encodes CDR1 WSHSY and CDR2 SAAADI. The junction shows trimming of 11 bases on V and 5 bases on J, and the gene matches do not reach 6 bases of it. The CDR3 covers 11 residues, taking in both the cysteine and the phenylalanine. Only the CDR3 DNA stays, 33 bases, in frame from base 1.

The rearranged chain carries TRBV10-2 and TRBJ2-7; 7 nucleotides in the junction match TRBD1. This sequence was found in a female donor in good health, serving as a healthy control. Sequencing input: memory CD4+ T cells from blood. CDR3 region: CACLQGNEQYF. The DNA reads as follows: TGCGCCTGCTTACAGGGGAACGAGCAGTACTTC.